The T cell receptor (beta chain) under discussion was sequenced for a study of cytomegalovirus exposure and HLA in healthy donors. Notes on the study in general: As was reported, the classifier diagnosed cytomegalovirus status with high specificity and sensitivity. Several of the most significant clusters appeared linked to common viral pathogens, based on a later analysis.

PCR was performed using 60 Vbeta and 13 Jbeta primers. Method: immunoSEQ multiplex PCR; TCRdb's copy keeps in-frame clones and lacks some. The sample shows 300,000 or so clones, about 83% of them seen only once. The V gene's germline CDR1 is SGHVS and CDR2 FQNEAQ. The CDR3 is made up of 14 amino acids. Trimming cost V 2 bases and J 2 bases, with 9 bases left between them. As regards this clone: What it binds is not known.

The rearrangement joins TRBV7-8 to TRBJ1-1; D not resolved. The sequenced material came from PBMCs. The clonotype was recovered from a middle-aged woman in good health and CMV-seropositive. The CDR3 bases are TGTGCCAGCAGCTTAAGAGGGCTAAACACTGAAGCTTTCTTT. Translating it yields CASSLRGLNTEAFF.